The next 12 T cell receptor beta chains were all read from a single sample in a study of a mutant IDH1 vaccine in newly diagnosed glioma. These TCRs are of unknown antigen specificity. Libraries were prepared by immunoSEQ multiplex PCR; TCRdb keeps only in-frame clonotypes and omits some of them. Found here are about 64,000 clones, around 74% of them singletons; the top ten hold roughly 5%. Specified time point: week 35, safety follow-up. In the vaccine, a single dose held 300 ug of the mutant IDH1 20-mer peptide, along with topical imiquimod. This specimen consisted of PBMCs, obtained from a glioma patient whose treatment included an IDH1 peptide vaccine. All receptors come from a middle-aged man with glioma.

This chain uses TRBV9 with TRBJ2-5; 7 nucleotides match TRBD2. With V trimmed by 4 bases and J by 6 bases, 3 bases remained unmatched. Per germline, CDR1 SGDLS and CDR2 YYNGEE. CDR3 length equals 12 residues. The CDR3 here is CASSRGEQTQYF. CDR3 bases: TGTGCCAGCAGCCGGGGGGAACAGACCCAGTACTTC.

V and J are TRBV19 and TRBJ1-2; D is undetermined. The CDR3 extends over 13 amino acids. V shed 5 bases and J shed 6 bases, with 13 bases lying between them. Germline V lookup: CDR1 LNHDA, CDR2 SQIVND (reference sequence). CDR3 in DNA: TGTGCCAGTAGTGTTAGCCCCGGAAATGGCTACACCTTC. It codes for CASSVSPGNGYTF. The whole variable domain, filled in from reference TRBV19 and TRBJ1-2, reads DGGITQSPKYLFRKEGQNVTLSCEQNLNHDAMYWYRQDPGQGLRLIYYSQIVNDFQKGDIAEGYSVSREKKESFPLTVTSAQKNPTAFYLCASSVSPGNGYTFGSGTRLTVV.

The gene calls are TRBV20-1 and TRBJ1-2, with D perhaps TRBD1 (6 bases). Trimming removed 6 bases from V and 8 bases from J, with 13 bases in between. CDR1 and CDR2 (germline): DFQATT, SNEGSKA (reference sequence). The CDR3 covers 11 residues. The CDR3 DNA follows: TGCAGTGCGCGAGGGGGAGGCGGCTACACCTTC. Its translation: CSARGGGGYTF.

This clone has only a few counts. The gene calls are TRBV5-4 and TRBJ2-7; D is ambiguous. This CDR3 is built from 12 residues. Trimming took off 2 bases at V and 7 bases at J, with 10 bases between the two ends. CDR1 is SGHNT and CDR2 is YYREEE in the germline V gene (reference sequence). In nucleotides, the CDR3 is TGTGCCAGCAGCTTCGGGTTGGGGGAGCAGTACTTC. Translated: CASSFGLGEQYF.

The chain recombines TRBV30 with TRBJ1-5; D gene ambiguous. Germline values: CDR1 GTSNPN, CDR2 SVGIG (reference sequence). The CDR3 extends over 13 amino acids. The V end was cut by 2 bases, the J end by 1 base, with 6 bases between. The CDR3 region is CAWSPTSNQPQHF. CDR3 in DNA: TGTGCCTGGAGTCCCACGAGCAATCAGCCCCAGCATTTT.

This chain joins TRBV28 and TRBJ2-5; 10 bases are shared with TRBD1. The germline V gene encodes CDR1 MDHEN and CDR2 SYDVKM. V lost 5 bases to trimming and J lost 2 bases; unmatched junction nucleotides: 5. This CDR3 region has 15 residues. The DNA for the CDR3 is TGTGCCAGCAGTCCCGGGACAGGGGTTCAAGAGACCCAGTACTTC. Amino acids: CASSPGTGVQETQYF.

The chain joins TRBV5-4 to TRBJ2-7, with D unclear. The V gene lost 4 bases and the J gene lost 7 bases, with 9 bases spanning the gap. The germline gives CDR1 SGHNT, CDR2 YYREEE (reference sequence). There are 11 residues in the CDR3. CDR3 amino acids: CASSLMGEQYF. CDR3 sequence (DNA): TGTGCCAGCAGCCTGATGGGGGAGCAGTACTTC.

The V call is TRBV19, the J call TRBJ2-7; D not resolved. The CDR3 sequence is 14 residues long. CDR1 and CDR2 (germline): LNHDA, SQIVND (reference sequence). Trimming cost V 6 bases and J 2 bases, with 14 bases left between them. The chain's CDR3 is CASRSRTDPYEQYF. CDR3 nucleotide sequence: TGTGCCAGTAGGTCTAGGACGGACCCCTACGAGCAGTACTTC.

J is TRBJ2-3 and V is TRBV6-4; no clear D. Germline lookup yields CDR1 MRHNA and CDR2 SNTAGT. This CDR3 contains 13 residues. The ends were cut back, 0 bases at V and 6 bases at J, with 7 bases in the middle. The CDR3 coding sequence is TGTGCCAGCAGTGACTCGTTTGGGGATACGCAGTATTTT. Translation gives CASSDSFGDTQYF.

The chain links TRBV5-4 to TRBJ2-3; 7 bases align to TRBD2. This CDR3 has 13 residues. V lost 4 bases and J lost 5; bases outside the gene matches: 4. Germline V gene lookup returns CDR1 SGHNT and CDR2 YYREEE (reference sequence). CDR3 region: CASSQRGGDTQYF. In DNA form, the CDR3 reads TGTGCCAGCAGCCAGCGGGGTGGAGATACGCAGTATTTT.

The J gene is TRBJ1-1, the V gene TRBV6-1; TRBD1 might be the D (6 bases). The CDR3 runs 14 residues. From germline, CDR1 is MNHNS and CDR2 SASEGT. Trimming pared 6 bases from V and 1 base from J, leaving 12 bases between. The chain's CDR3 is CASSHRDPNTEAFF. As DNA, the CDR3 is TGTGCCAGCAGCCACAGGGATCCGAACACTGAAGCTTTCTTT.

The chain joins TRBV4-2 to TRBJ1-2; no definite D call. Trimming cost V 0 bases and J 10 bases, with 9 bases left between them. The V gene's germline CDR1 is LGHNA and CDR2 YNFKEQ. The CDR3 totals 12 residues. CDR3 amino acids: CASSQDKEPYTF. Written as DNA, the CDR3 is TGTGCCAGCAGCCAAGATAAAGAACCCTACACCTTC.